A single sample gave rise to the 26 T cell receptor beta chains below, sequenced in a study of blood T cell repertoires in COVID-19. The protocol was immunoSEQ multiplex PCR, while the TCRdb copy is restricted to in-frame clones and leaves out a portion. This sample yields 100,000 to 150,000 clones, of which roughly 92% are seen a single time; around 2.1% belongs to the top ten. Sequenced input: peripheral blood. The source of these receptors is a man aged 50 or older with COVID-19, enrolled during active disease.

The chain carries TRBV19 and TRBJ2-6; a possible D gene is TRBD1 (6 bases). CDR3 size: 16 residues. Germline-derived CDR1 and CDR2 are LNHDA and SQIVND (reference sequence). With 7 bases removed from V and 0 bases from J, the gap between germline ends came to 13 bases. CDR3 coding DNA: TGTGCCAGTAATTACAGGGCCCGCTCTGGGGCCAACGTCCTGACTTTC. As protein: CASNYRARSGANVLTF.

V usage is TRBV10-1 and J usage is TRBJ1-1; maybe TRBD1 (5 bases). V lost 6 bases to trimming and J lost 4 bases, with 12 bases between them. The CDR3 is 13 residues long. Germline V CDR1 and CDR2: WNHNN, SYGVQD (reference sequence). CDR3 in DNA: TGCGCCAGCAGGCAGGGATCGGCCACTGAAGCTTTCTTT. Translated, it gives CASRQGSATEAFF.

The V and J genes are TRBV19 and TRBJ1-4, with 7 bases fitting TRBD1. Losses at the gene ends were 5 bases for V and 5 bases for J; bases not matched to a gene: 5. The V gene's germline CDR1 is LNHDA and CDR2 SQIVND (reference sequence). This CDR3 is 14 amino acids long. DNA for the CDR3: TGTGCCAGTAGTGTCGGGACAGCAAATGAAAAACTGTTTTTT. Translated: CASSVGTANEKLFF. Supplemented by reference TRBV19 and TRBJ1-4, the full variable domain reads DGGITQSPKYLFRKEGQNVTLSCEQNLNHDAMYWYRQDPGQGLRLIYYSQIVNDFQKGDIAEGYSVSREKKESFPLTVTSAQKNPTAFYLCASSVGTANEKLFFGSGTQLSVL.

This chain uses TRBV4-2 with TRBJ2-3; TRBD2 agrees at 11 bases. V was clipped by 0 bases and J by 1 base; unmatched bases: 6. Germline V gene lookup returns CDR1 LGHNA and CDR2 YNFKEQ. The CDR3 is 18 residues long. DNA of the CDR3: TGTGCCAGCAGCCAAGATAGAGGGACTAGCGGACGCACAGATACGCAGTATTTT. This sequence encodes CASSQDRGTSGRTDTQYF.

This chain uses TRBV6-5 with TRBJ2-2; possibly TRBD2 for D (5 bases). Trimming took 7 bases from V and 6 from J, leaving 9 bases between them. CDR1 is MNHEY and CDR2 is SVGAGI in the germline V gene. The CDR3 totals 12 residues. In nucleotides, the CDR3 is TGTGCCAGCACCCACGGGGCCGGGGAGCTGTTTTTT. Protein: CASTHGAGELFF.

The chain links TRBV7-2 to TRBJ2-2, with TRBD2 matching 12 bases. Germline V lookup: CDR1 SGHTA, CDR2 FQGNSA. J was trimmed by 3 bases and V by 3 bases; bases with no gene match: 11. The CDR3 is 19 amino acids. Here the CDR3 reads CASSFRGSSGRGYTGELFF. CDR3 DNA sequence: TGTGCCAGCAGCTTTAGAGGATCTAGCGGGAGGGGGTACACCGGGGAGCTGTTTTTT. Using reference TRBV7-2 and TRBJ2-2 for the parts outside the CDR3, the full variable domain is GAGVSQSPSNKVTEKGKDVELRCDPISGHTALYWYRQSLGQGLEFLIYFQGNSAPDKSGLPSDRFSAERTGGSVSTLTIQRTQQEDSAVYLCASSFRGSSGRGYTGELFFGEGSRLTVL.

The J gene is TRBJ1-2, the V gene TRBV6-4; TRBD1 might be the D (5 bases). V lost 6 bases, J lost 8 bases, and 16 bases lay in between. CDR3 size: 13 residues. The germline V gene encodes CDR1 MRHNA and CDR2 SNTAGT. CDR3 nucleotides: TGTGCCAGCAGCTCTCAGGGAGGGCAAGGCTACACCTTC. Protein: CASSSQGGQGYTF.

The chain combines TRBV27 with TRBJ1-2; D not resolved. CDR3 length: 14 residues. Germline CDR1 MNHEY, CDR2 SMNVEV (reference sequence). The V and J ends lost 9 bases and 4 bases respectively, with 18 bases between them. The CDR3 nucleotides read TGTGCCAGTGCTACCTACGGAGGGTCCTATGGCTACACCTTC. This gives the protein CASATYGGSYGYTF.

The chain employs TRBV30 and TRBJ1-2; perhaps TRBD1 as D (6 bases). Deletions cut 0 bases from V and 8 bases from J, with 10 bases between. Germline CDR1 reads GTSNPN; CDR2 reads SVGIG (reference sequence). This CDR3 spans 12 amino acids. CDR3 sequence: CAWSVPGVGYTF. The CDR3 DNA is TGTGCCTGGAGTGTACCAGGGGTCGGCTACACCTTC.

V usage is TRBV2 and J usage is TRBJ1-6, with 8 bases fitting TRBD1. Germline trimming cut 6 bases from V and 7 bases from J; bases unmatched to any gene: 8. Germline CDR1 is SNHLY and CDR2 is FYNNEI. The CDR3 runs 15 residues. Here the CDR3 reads CASRGTGYRNSPLHF. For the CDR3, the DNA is TGTGCCAGCAGGGGGACAGGCTATCGAAATTCACCCCTCCACTTT.

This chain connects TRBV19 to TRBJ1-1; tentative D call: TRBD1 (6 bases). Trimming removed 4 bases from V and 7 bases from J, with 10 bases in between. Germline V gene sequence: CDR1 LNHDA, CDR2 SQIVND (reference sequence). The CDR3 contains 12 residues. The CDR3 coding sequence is TGTGCCAGTAGTAATTACAGGGATGAAGCTTTCTTT. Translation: CASSNYRDEAFF. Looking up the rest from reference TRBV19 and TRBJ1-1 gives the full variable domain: DGGITQSPKYLFRKEGQNVTLSCEQNLNHDAMYWYRQDPGQGLRLIYYSQIVNDFQKGDIAEGYSVSREKKESFPLTVTSAQKNPTAFYLCASSNYRDEAFFGQGTRLTVV.

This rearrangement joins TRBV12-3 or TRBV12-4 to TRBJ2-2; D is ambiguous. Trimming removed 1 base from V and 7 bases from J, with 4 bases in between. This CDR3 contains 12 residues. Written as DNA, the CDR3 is TGTGCCAGCAGTTTAGGGAGCGGGGAGCTGTTTTTT. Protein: CASSLGSGELFF.

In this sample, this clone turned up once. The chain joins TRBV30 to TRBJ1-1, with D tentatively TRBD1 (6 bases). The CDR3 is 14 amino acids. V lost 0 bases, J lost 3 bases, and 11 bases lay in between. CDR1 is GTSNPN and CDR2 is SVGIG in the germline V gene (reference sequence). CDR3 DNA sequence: TGTGCCTGGAGTGTTACAGGGTGGGACACTGAAGCTTTCTTT. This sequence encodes CAWSVTGWDTEAFF. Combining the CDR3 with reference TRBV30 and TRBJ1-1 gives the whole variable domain SQTIHQWPATLVQPVGSPLSLECTVEGTSNPNLYWYRQAAGRGLQLLFYSVGIGQISSEVPQNLSASRPQDRQFILSSKKLLLSDSGFYLCAWSVTGWDTEAFFGQGTRLTVV.

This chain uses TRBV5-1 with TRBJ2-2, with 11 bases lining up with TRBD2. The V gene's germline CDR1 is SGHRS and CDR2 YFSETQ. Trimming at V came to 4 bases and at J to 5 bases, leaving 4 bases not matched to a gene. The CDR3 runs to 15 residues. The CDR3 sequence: CASSKGLAATGELFF. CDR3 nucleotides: TGCGCCAGCAGCAAGGGACTAGCGGCTACCGGGGAGCTGTTTTTT.

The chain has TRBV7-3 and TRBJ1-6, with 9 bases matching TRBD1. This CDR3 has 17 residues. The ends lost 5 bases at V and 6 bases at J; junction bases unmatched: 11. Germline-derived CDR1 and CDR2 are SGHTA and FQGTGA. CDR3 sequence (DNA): TGTGCCAGCAGCCTCCGGACAGGGGTCTCCATTAATTCACCCCTCCACTTT. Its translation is CASSLRTGVSINSPLHF.

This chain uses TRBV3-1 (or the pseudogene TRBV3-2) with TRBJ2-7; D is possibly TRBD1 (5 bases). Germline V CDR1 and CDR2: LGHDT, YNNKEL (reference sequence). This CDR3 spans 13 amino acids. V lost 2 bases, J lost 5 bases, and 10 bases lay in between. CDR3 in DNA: TGTGCCAGCAGCCAAAAAGGGGCTGACGAGCAGTACTTC. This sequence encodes CASSQKGADEQYF.

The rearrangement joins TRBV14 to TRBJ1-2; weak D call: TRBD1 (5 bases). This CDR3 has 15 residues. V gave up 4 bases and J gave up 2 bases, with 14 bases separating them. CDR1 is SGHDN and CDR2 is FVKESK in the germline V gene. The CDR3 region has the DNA TGTGCCAGCAGCCCAGGGTCCAGGTCGAACTATGGCTACACCTTC. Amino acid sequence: CASSPGSRSNYGYTF.

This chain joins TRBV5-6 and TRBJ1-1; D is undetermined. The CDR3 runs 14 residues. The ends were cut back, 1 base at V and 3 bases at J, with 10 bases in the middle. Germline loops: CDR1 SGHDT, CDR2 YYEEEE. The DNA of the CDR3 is TGTGCCAGCAGCTTGATTCGGGGTGACACTGAAGCTTTCTTT. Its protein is CASSLIRGDTEAFF.

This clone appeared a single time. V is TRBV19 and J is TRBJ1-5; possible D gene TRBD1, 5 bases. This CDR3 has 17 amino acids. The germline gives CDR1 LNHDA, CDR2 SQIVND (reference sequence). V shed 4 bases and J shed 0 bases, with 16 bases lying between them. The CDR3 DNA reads TGTGCCAGTAGTACGACAGTGAGTACCAATAGCAATCAGCCCCAGCATTTT. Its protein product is CASSTTVSTNSNQPQHF.

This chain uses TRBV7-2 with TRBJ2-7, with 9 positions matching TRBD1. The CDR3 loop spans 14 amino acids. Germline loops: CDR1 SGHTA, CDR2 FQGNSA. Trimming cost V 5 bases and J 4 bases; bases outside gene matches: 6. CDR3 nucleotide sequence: TGTGCCAGCAGCAGCCGGGACAGGGTTTACGAGCAGTACTTC. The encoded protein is CASSSRDRVYEQYF.

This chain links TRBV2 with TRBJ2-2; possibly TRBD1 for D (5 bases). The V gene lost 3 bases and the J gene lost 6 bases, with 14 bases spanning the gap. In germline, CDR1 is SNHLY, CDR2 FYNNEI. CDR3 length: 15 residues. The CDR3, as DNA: TGTGCCAGCAGTGACAGGGCAGCAAACGCCGGGGAGCTGTTTTTT. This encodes CASSDRAANAGELFF.

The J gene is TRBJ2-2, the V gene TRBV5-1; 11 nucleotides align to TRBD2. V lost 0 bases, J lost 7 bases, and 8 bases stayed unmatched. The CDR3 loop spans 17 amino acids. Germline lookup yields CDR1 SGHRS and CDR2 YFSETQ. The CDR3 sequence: CASSLGRLAGPDGELFF. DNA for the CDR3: TGCGCCAGCAGCTTGGGGCGACTAGCGGGACCTGACGGGGAGCTGTTTTTT. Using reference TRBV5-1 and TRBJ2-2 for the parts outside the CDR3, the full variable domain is KAGVTQTPRYLIKTRGQQVTLSCSPISGHRSVSWYQQTPGQGLQFLFEYFSETQRNKGNFPGRFSGRQFSNSRSEMNVSTLELGDSALYLCASSLGRLAGPDGELFFGEGSRLTVL.

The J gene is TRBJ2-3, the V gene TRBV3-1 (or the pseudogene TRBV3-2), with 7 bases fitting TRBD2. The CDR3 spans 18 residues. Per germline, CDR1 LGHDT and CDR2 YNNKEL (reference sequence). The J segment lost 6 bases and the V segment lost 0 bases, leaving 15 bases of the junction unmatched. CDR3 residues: CASSQDHMVGGPSDTQYF. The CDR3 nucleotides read TGTGCCAGCAGCCAAGATCATATGGTGGGAGGGCCAAGTGATACGCAGTATTTT.

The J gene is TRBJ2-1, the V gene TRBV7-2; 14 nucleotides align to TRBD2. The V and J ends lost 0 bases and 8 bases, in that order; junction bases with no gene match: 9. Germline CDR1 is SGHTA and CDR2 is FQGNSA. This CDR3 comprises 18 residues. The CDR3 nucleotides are TGTGCCAGCAGCTTAGCCGCGACTAGCGGGAGGGGGTGGGATGAGCAGTTCTTC. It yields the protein CASSLAATSGRGWDEQFF. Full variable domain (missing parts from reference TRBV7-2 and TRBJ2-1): GAGVSQSPSNKVTEKGKDVELRCDPISGHTALYWYRQSLGQGLEFLIYFQGNSAPDKSGLPSDRFSAERTGGSVSTLTIQRTQQEDSAVYLCASSLAATSGRGWDEQFFGPGTRLTVL.

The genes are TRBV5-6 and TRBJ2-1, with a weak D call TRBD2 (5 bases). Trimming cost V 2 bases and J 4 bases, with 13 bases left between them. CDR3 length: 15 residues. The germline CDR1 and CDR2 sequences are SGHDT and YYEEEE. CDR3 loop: CASSLRRAQYNEQFF. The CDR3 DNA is TGTGCCAGCAGCTTACGGCGGGCCCAATACAATGAGCAGTTCTTC. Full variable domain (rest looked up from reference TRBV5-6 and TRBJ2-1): DAGVTQSPTHLIKTRGQQVTLRCSPKSGHDTVSWYQQALGQGPQFIFQYYEEEERQRGNFPDRFSGHQFPNYSSELNVNALLLGDSALYLCASSLRRAQYNEQFFGPGTRLTVL.

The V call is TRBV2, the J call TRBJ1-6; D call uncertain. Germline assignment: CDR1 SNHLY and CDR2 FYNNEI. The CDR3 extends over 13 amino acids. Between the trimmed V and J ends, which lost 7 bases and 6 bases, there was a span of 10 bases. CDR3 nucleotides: TGTGCCAGCACCAGACAAAGTAATTCACCCCTCCACTTT. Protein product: CASTRQSNSPLHF.